These T cell receptor beta chains were read from a single sample in a study of cytomegalovirus exposure and HLA in healthy donors. The assay was immunoSEQ multiplex PCR, and TCRdb's table has in-frame clones only and misses some. The sample lists about 170,000 clones, roughly 78% occurring once. Specimen: PBMCs. Receptors were obtained from a middle-aged man in good health and CMV-seropositive. CDR3s include the opening cysteine and the closing phenylalanine or tryptophan. D genes are given only for firm matches. Clone size is not always given. Where it is, it says once, few, many or a class for expanded clones.

D: TRBD2; V: TRBV11-1; size: once; J: TRBJ2-3; CDR3: CASSWGAGGRDTQYF; DNA: TGTGCCAGCAGCTGGGGAGCGGGGGGGCGTGATACGCAGTATTTT
D: .; V: TRBV6-6; size: .; J: TRBJ2-7; CDR3: CASSVQGPPYEQYF; DNA: TGTGCCAGCAGTGTACAGGGTCCACCCTACGAGCAGTACTTC
D: TRBD1; V: TRBV2; size: .; J: TRBJ1-2; CDR3: CASNTDRGRNGYTF; DNA: TGTGCCAGCAACACCGACAGGGGGAGAAATGGCTACACCTTC
D: .; V: TRBV12-5; size: few; J: TRBJ1-2; CDR3: CASGSPGPGGYGYTF; DNA: TGTGCTAGTGGTTCGCCAGGGCCCGGAGGGTATGGCTACACCTTC
D: .; V: TRBV7-7; size: few; J: TRBJ1-1; CDR3: CASSPRPLQARATEAFF; DNA: TGTGCTAGCAGCCCCCGGCCCCTACAGGCCCGGGCCACTGAAGCTTTCTTT
D: .; V: TRBV6-5; size: few; J: TRBJ2-2; CDR3: CASSYEEGTGELFF; DNA: TGTGCCAGCAGTTACGAGGAGGGCACCGGGGAGCTGTTTTTT
D: .; V: TRBV6-6; size: .; J: TRBJ2-3; CDR3: CASSRGGATDTQYF; DNA: TGTGCCAGCAGCCGAGGGGGGGCCACAGATACGCAGTATTTT
D: .; V: TRBV7-2; size: .; J: TRBJ1-6; CDR3: CASSLRGGINYSPLHF; DNA: TGTGCCAGCAGCTTAAGGGGAGGAATCAATTACTCACCCCTCCACTTT
D: TRBD1; V: TRBV6-6; size: .; J: TRBJ2-7; CDR3: CASSNGDRVPYEQYF; DNA: TGTGCCAGCAGTAACGGGGACAGGGTGCCCTACGAGCAGTACTTC
D: .; V: TRBV6-1; size: .; J: TRBJ1-1; CDR3: CASSVTILTGTEAFF; DNA: TGTGCCAGCAGTGTAACGATCCTCACGGGCACTGAAGCTTTCTTT
D: .; V: TRBV7-3; size: .; J: TRBJ2-3; CDR3: CASSLTLADTQYF; DNA: TGTGCCAGCAGCTTAACTCTAGCAGATACGCAGTATTTT
D: TRBD2; V: TRBV6-5; size: .; J: TRBJ2-1; CDR3: CASSYIAGGQNEQFF; DNA: TGTGCCAGCAGTTATATAGCGGGGGGCCAGAATGAGCAGTTCTTC
D: .; V: TRBV21-1; size: .; J: TRBJ1-3; CDR3: CASSISGRTSSGNTIYF; DNA: TGTGCCAGCAGCATATCGGGGAGGACCAGCTCTGGAAACACCATATATTTT
D: .; V: TRBV29-1; size: .; J: TRBJ1-5; CDR3: CSVGGRGNQPQHF; DNA: TGCAGCGTTGGGGGGAGGGGCAATCAGCCCCAGCATTTT
D: TRBD1; V: TRBV7-9; size: .; J: TRBJ1-2; CDR3: CASSLEVGQGLRNGYTF; DNA: TGTGCCAGCAGCTTAGAGGTCGGACAGGGCCTTCGAAATGGCTACACCTTC
D: .; V: TRBV14; size: .; J: TRBJ1-1; CDR3: CASGQTGYTEAFF; DNA: TGTGCCAGCGGACAAACAGGGTACACTGAAGCTTTCTTT
D: TRBD1; V: TRBV4-3; size: once; J: TRBJ2-1; CDR3: CASSPDRATYNEQFF; DNA: TGCGCCAGCAGCCCGGACAGGGCCACCTACAATGAGCAGTTCTTC
D: TRBD2; V: TRBV10-3; size: few; J: TRBJ2-3; CDR3: CAISERAGGTSTDTQYF; DNA: TGTGCCATCAGTGAGAGGGCGGGGGGAACTAGCACAGATACGCAGTATTTT
D: .; V: TRBV6-5; size: .; J: TRBJ1-1; CDR3: CASSSGTPFTEAFF; DNA: TGTGCCAGCTCTAGTGGCACTCCCTTCACTGAAGCTTTCTTT
D: TRBD1; V: TRBV6-5; size: .; J: TRBJ1-2; CDR3: CASSYSGGQGGGYTF; DNA: TGTGCCAGCAGTTACTCGGGAGGACAGGGGGGTGGCTACACCTTC
D: .; V: TRBV7-2; size: .; J: TRBJ2-7; CDR3: CASSLHRAVSSYEQYF; DNA: TGTGCCAGCAGCTTACACCGAGCTGTGAGCTCCTACGAGCAGTACTTC
D: .; V: TRBV7-9; size: .; J: TRBJ2-5; CDR3: CASSLYSDGTQYF; DNA: TGTGCCAGCAGCTTGTACAGTGACGGGACCCAGTACTTC
D: .; V: TRBV2; size: once; J: TRBJ1-4; CDR3: CASRGVNRDRVEKLFF; DNA: TGTGCCAGCAGGGGGGTAAACAGGGATCGCGTCGAAAAACTGTTTTTT
D: .; V: TRBV5-6; size: once; J: TRBJ2-7; CDR3: CASSLGAYEQYF; DNA: TGTGCCAGCAGCTTGGGGGCCTACGAGCAGTACTTC
D: TRBD2; V: TRBV4-3; size: .; J: TRBJ2-2; CDR3: CASSQGTSGGRTPAELFF; DNA: TGCGCCAGCAGCCAGGGGACTAGCGGGGGTCGCACCCCCGCGGAGCTGTTTTTT
D: .; V: TRBV7-2; size: .; J: TRBJ1-5; CDR3: CASNPFSGQPQHF; DNA: TGTGCCAGCAACCCATTCTCGGGTCAGCCCCAGCATTTT
D: TRBD1; V: TRBV27; size: .; J: TRBJ1-6; CDR3: CASRVLGTGTGASPLHF; DNA: TGTGCCAGCAGAGTTCTGGGGACCGGGACAGGGGCTTCACCCCTCCACTTT
D: .; V: TRBV30; size: .; J: TRBJ1-3; CDR3: CAWSPSRSNSGNTIYF; DNA: TGTGCCTGGAGTCCTTCGAGGTCCAACTCTGGAAACACCATATATTTT
D: .; V: TRBV6-5; size: .; J: TRBJ2-6; CDR3: CASSLEAANVLTF; DNA: TGTGCCAGCAGTCTCGAGGCGGCCAACGTCCTGACTTTC
D: .; V: TRBV6-5; size: few; J: TRBJ2-5; CDR3: CASTGPGLSKETQYF; DNA: TGTGCCAGCACAGGCCCGGGACTTTCCAAAGAGACCCAGTACTTC
D: TRBD1; V: TRBV7-9; size: .; J: TRBJ1-3; CDR3: CASSFATGAKRDTIYF; DNA: TGTGCCAGCAGTTTTGCGACAGGGGCAAAAAGGGACACCATATATTTT
D: .; V: TRBV29-1; size: .; J: TRBJ2-7; CDR3: CSVKRGSYEQYF; DNA: TGCAGCGTGAAAAGGGGGTCGTACGAGCAGTACTTC
D: TRBD2; V: TRBV4-3; size: few; J: TRBJ2-5; CDR3: CASSRGGQETQYF; DNA: TGCGCCAGCAGCCGCGGGGGCCAAGAGACCCAGTACTTC
D: .; V: TRBV6-6; size: .; J: TRBJ1-3; CDR3: CASSSPRAEGGNTIYF; DNA: TGTGCCAGCAGTTCCCCTCGGGCAGAAGGAGGGAACACCATATATTTT
D: .; V: TRBV6-5; size: .; J: TRBJ1-2; CDR3: CASTHTLGQGSYTF; DNA: TGTGCCAGCACCCATACCCTGGGCCAGGGAAGCTACACCTTC
D: TRBD1; V: TRBV7-9; size: once; J: TRBJ1-4; CDR3: CASSLVPGQGINEKLFF; DNA: TGTGCCAGCAGCTTAGTACCAGGACAGGGGATTAATGAAAAACTGTTTTTT
D: TRBD1; V: TRBV5-1; size: .; J: TRBJ2-2; CDR3: CASSTGTGPNTGELFF; DNA: TGCGCCAGCAGCACCGGGACAGGGCCGAACACCGGGGAGCTGTTTTTT
D: TRBD1; V: TRBV5-1; size: .; J: TRBJ2-6; CDR3: CASSHRTGEGANVLTF; DNA: TGCGCCAGCAGCCACAGGACAGGGGAAGGGGCCAACGTCCTGACTTTC
D: TRBD1; V: TRBV9; size: once; J: TRBJ2-3; CDR3: CASSSAGTGGLDTQYF; DNA: TGTGCCAGCAGCTCCGCCGGGACAGGGGGCTTAGATACGCAGTATTTT
D: TRBD1; V: TRBV10-3; size: once; J: TRBJ1-5; CDR3: CAIRGDRGGQPQHF; DNA: TGTGCCATCAGGGGGGACAGGGGAGGTCAGCCCCAGCATTTT
D: .; V: TRBV11-2; size: .; J: TRBJ2-7; CDR3: CASSDSGREQYF; DNA: TGTGCCAGCAGCGACTCAGGGAGGGAGCAGTACTTC
D: .; V: TRBV29-1; size: .; J: TRBJ1-4; CDR3: CSVQGATNEKLFF; DNA: TGCAGCGTCCAAGGGGCAACTAATGAAAAACTGTTTTTT
D: .; V: TRBV5-4; size: .; J: TRBJ2-3; CDR3: CASSPRQGGDTQYF; DNA: TGTGCCAGCAGCCCCCGACAGGGAGGAGATACGCAGTATTTT
D: .; V: TRBV7-2; size: .; J: TRBJ2-2; CDR3: CASSPQVFPELFF; DNA: TGTGCCAGCAGCCCCCAGGTGTTTCCGGAGCTGTTTTTT
D: .; V: TRBV7-2; size: .; J: TRBJ1-6; CDR3: CASSLDGGRALKGPLHF; DNA: TGTGCCAGCAGCTTAGATGGGGGCAGAGCGCTTAAAGGGCCCCTCCACTTT
D: TRBD2; V: TRBV7-2; size: .; J: TRBJ2-3; CDR3: CASSSTPTSGGPTDTQYF; DNA: TGTGCCAGCAGCTCCACCCCGACTAGCGGGGGTCCCACAGATACGCAGTATTTT
D: .; V: TRBV19; size: .; J: TRBJ1-3; CDR3: CASSTGYGNTIYF; DNA: TGTGCCAGTAGTACAGGGTATGGAAACACCATATATTTT
D: .; V: TRBV11-2; size: many; J: TRBJ1-1; CDR3: CASSFSGGDTEAFF; DNA: TGTGCCAGCAGCTTCTCGGGGGGGGACACTGAAGCTTTCTTT
D: TRBD2; V: TRBV19; size: .; J: TRBJ2-5; CDR3: CASSIWASGDQETQYF; DNA: TGTGCCAGTAGTATTTGGGCTAGCGGGGACCAAGAGACCCAGTACTTC
D: TRBD2; V: TRBV18; size: .; J: TRBJ2-1; CDR3: CASSPRGGDNEQFF; DNA: TGTGCCAGCTCACCCCGGGGGGGAGACAATGAGCAGTTCTTC
D: .; V: TRBV4-1; size: .; J: TRBJ1-3; CDR3: CASSQETLGFGNTIYF; DNA: TGCGCCAGCAGCCAAGAGACTTTAGGCTTTGGAAACACCATATATTTT
D: .; V: TRBV4-2; size: few; J: TRBJ1-1; CDR3: CASSQERGNAFF; DNA: TGTGCCAGCAGCCAAGAGCGGGGTAACGCTTTCTTT
D: .; V: TRBV27; size: .; J: TRBJ1-5; CDR3: CASSGRGAYNQPQHF; DNA: TGTGCCAGCAGCGGGCGGGGGGCGTACAATCAGCCCCAGCATTTT
D: TRBD2; V: TRBV9; size: few; J: TRBJ2-1; CDR3: CASSPRGGGGREQFF; DNA: TGTGCCAGCAGCCCGAGGGGCGGGGGGGGGCGTGAGCAGTTCTTC
D: .; V: TRBV2; size: .; J: TRBJ1-2; CDR3: CASSDWDTFKTRNYGYTF; DNA: TGTGCCAGCAGTGACTGGGACACTTTTAAAACCCGTAACTATGGCTACACCTTC
D: .; V: TRBV28; size: few; J: TRBJ2-7; CDR3: CASRGGVRDSYEQYF; DNA: TGTGCCAGCAGGGGGGGTGTAAGGGACAGCTACGAGCAGTACTTC
D: .; V: TRBV4-1; size: .; J: TRBJ2-7; CDR3: CASSQDQYSEQYF; DNA: TGCGCCAGCAGCCAAGATCAGTACAGCGAGCAGTACTTC
D: .; V: TRBV4-2; size: .; J: TRBJ2-3; CDR3: CASSQHKQVSTDTQYF; DNA: TGTGCCAGCAGCCAACACAAACAGGTTAGCACAGATACGCAGTATTTT
D: .; V: TRBV30; size: .; J: TRBJ1-1; CDR3: CAWSVIRVGAEAFF; DNA: TGTGCCTGGAGTGTCATCCGGGTAGGCGCTGAAGCTTTCTTT